This T cell receptor beta chain appears in the sequencing data of a study of brain T cells in children with intractable seizures. Study-level findings and limits: Pre-surgery blood may have been undersampled, hiding some clones.

Germline CDR1 is SGHAT and CDR2 is FQNNGV. Trimming removed 2 bases at V and 5 bases at J, with 12 bases between. This CDR3 has 14 residues. As for time point: blood from clinic visit 5 months post-surgery; TSC patient then seizure free. To note about this clone: Its antigen is as yet unknown.

Assay: immunoSEQ multiplex PCR; the TCRdb copy retains only in-frame clones and omits some. Of hundreds of thousands of clones in the sample, over 90% were seen once. The receptor was isolated from a boy younger than two with tuberous sclerosis and intractable seizures. V is TRBV11-2 and J is TRBJ2-5; D may be TRBD1 (5 bases). Material: peripheral blood, obtained 5 to 6 months after surgery. CDR3 in DNA: TGTGCCAGCAGCTTAACAGGCTTCCAGGAGACCCAGTACTTC. Translating it yields CASSLTGFQETQYF.